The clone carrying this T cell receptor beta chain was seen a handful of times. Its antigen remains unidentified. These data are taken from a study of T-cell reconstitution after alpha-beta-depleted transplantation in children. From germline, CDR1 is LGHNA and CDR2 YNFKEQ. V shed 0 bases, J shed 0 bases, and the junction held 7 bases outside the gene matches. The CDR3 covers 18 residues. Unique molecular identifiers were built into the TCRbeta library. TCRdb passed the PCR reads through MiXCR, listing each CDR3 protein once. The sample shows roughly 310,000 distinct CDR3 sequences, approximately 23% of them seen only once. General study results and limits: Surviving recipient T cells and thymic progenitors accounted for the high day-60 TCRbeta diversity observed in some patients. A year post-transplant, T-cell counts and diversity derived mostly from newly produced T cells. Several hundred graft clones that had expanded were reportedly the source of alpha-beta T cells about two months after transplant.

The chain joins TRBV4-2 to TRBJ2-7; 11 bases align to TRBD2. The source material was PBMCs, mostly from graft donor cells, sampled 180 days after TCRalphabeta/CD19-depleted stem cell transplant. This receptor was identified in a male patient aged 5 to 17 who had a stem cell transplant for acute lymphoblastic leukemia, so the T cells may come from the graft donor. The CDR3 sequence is CASSQEGLAGTSSYEQYF. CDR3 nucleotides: TGTGCCAGCAGCCAAGAAGGACTAGCGGGTACGAGCTCCTACGAGCAGTACTTC.